This TCR beta chain appears in the sequencing data of a study of T cell clonotyping in hematopoietic cell transplantation. Overall study findings and caveats: At the given depth, recipient repertoires were over 95% de novo clonotypes. Without cell sorting, CD4 versus CD8 contributions remain unresolved. Higher Inverse Simpson Index values in graft donor and pretransplant recipient predicted broader posttransplant TCR diversity. Pathologically expanded recipient clonotypes increased progressively from day 30 to day 180 as diversity fell.

The assay was immunoSEQ multiplex PCR, and TCRdb's table has in-frame clones only and misses some. The sample yields roughly 27,000 clones, under 97% seen once. Turning to this clone: Its target is not known.

Germline V gives CDR1 GTSNPN, CDR2 SVGIG (reference sequence). With 5 bases removed from V and 5 bases from J, the gap between germline ends came to 21 bases. The CDR3 spans 15 residues. The TCR was taken from a man aged 50-60 years in good health. Some clones in this sample may be carry-over from other donors' samples. V and J are TRBV30 and TRBJ1-1; no clear D. Sequencing input: peripheral blood mononuclear cells. The CDR3 DNA reads as TGTGCCTGGGCCCCCACCGGAGGGTACCGAACTGAAGCTTTCTTT. Its translation: CAWAPTGGYRTEAFF.